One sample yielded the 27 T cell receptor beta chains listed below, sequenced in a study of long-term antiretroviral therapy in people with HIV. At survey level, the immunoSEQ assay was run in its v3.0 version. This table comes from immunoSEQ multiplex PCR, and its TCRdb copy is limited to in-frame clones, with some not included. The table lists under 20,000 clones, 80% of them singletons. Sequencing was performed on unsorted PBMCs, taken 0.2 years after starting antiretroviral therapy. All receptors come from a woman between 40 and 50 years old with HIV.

CDR3 amino acids: CASSLVGGRVEKLFF. CDR3 DNA sequence: TGTGCCAGCAGCTTAGTGGGGGGACGAGTTGAAAAACTGTTTTTT. V and J are TRBV7-9 and TRBJ1-4; D might be TRBD1 (5 bases). V was clipped by 1 base and J by 7 bases, with 13 bases between them. The CDR3 is made up of 15 amino acids. Germline V CDR1 and CDR2: SEHNR, FQNEAQ (reference sequence).

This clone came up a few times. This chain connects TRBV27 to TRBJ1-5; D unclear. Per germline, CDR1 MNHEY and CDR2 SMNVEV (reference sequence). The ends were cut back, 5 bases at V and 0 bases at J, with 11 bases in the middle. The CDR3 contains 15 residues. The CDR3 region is CASSPVRISNQPQHF. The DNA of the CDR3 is TGTGCCAGCAGTCCCGTCAGGATTAGCAATCAGCCCCAGCATTTT.

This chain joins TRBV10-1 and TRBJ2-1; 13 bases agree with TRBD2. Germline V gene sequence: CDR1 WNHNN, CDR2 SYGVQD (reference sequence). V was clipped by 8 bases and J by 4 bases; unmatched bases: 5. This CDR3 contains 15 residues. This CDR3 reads CASGELAGGYNEQFF. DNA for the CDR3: TGCGCCAGCGGAGAACTAGCGGGAGGGTACAATGAGCAGTTCTTC.

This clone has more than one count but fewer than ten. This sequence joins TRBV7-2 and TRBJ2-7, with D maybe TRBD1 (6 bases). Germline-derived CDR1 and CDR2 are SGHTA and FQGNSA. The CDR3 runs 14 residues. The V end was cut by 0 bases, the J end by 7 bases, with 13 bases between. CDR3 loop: CASSLAHRVGEQYF. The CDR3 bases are TGTGCCAGCAGCTTAGCGCACAGGGTGGGAGAGCAGTACTTC.

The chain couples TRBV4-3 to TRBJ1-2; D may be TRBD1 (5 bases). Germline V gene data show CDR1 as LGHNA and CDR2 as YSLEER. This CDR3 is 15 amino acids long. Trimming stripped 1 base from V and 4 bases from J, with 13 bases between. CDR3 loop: CASSQGGTKGYGYTF. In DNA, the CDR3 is TGCGCCAGCAGCCAAGGCGGGACCAAGGGCTATGGCTACACCTTC.

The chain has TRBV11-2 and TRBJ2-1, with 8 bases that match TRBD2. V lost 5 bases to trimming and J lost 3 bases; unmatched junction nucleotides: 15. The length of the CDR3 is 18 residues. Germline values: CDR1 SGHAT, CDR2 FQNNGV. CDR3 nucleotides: TGTGCCAGCAGCCCAGAAACTTTCCGGGGGGGCTACTACAATGAGCAGTTCTTC. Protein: CASSPETFRGGYYNEQFF. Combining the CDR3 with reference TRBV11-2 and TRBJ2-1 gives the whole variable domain EAGVAQSPRYKIIEKRQSVAFWCNPISGHATLYWYQQILGQGPKLLIQFQNNGVVDDSQLPKDRFSAERLKGVDSTLKIQPAKLEDSAVYLCASSPETFRGGYYNEQFFGPGTRLTVL.

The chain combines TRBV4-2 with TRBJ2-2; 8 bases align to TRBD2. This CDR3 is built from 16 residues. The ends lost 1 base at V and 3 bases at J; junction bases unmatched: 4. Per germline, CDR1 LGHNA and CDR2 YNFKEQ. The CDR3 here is CASSQGSGVYTGELFF. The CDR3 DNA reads TGTGCCAGCAGCCAAGGTAGCGGGGTTTACACCGGGGAGCTGTTTTTT.

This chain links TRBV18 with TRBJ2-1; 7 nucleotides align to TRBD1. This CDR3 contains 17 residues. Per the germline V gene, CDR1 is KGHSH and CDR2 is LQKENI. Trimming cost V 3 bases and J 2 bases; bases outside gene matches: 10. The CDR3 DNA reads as TGTGCCAGCTCACCCCAGCCCGGGACAGTAACCTACAATGAGCAGTTCTTC. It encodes CASSPQPGTVTYNEQFF.

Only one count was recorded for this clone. In DNA, the CDR3 is TGTGCCAGCAGCTTAGGTGCGGATAGCAATCAGCCCCAGCATTTT. It is translated as CASSLGADSNQPQHF. V gene TRBV7-9 combines with J gene TRBJ1-5, with D hard to call. Looked up from germline, CDR1 is SEHNR and CDR2 is FQNEAQ (reference sequence). Trimming removed 1 base from V and 0 bases from J, with 7 bases in between. The CDR3 consists of 15 residues.

The CDR3 spells CASSLAGTSGTNEQFF. The CDR3 DNA follows: TGCGCCAGCAGCTTGGCCGGGACTAGCGGGACCAATGAGCAGTTCTTC. This chain joins TRBV5-1 and TRBJ2-1, with 13 bases that match TRBD2. Unmatched junction bases numbered 3, after V lost 0 bases and J lost 6 bases. This CDR3 is 16 amino acids long. Germline CDR1 reads SGHRS; CDR2 reads YFSETQ. The whole variable domain, remainder taken from reference TRBV5-1 and TRBJ2-1, is KAGVTQTPRYLIKTRGQQVTLSCSPISGHRSVSWYQQTPGQGLQFLFEYFSETQRNKGNFPGRFSGRQFSNSRSEMNVSTLELGDSALYLCASSLAGTSGTNEQFFGPGTRLTVL.

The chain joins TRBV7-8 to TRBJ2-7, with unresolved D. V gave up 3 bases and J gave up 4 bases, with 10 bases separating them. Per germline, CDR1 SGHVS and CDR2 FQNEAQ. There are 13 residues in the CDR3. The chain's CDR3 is CASSFLELYEQYF. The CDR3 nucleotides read TGTGCCAGCAGCTTCTTAGAATTGTACGAGCAGTACTTC.

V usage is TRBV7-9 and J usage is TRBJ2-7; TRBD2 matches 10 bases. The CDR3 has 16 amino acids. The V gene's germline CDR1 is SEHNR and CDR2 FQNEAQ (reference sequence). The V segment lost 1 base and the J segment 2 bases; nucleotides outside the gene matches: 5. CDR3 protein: CASSLGTSGLAYEQYF. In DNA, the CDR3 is TGTGCCAGCAGCTTAGGGACTAGCGGCCTTGCCTACGAGCAGTACTTC.

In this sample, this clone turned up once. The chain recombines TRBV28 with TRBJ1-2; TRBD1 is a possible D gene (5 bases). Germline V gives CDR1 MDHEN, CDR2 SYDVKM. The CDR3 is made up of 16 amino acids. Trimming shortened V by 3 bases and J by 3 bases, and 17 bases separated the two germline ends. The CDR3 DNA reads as TGTGCCAGCAGTTTTAATCGAGGGGTTGAGGACTATGGCTACACCTTC. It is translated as CASSFNRGVEDYGYTF.

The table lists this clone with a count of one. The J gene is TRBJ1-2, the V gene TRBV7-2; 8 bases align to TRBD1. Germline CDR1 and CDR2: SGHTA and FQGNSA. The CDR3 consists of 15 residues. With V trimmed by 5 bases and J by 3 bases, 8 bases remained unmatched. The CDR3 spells CASSIRQGTYYGYTF. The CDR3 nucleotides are TGTGCCAGCAGCATTCGACAGGGGACTTACTATGGCTACACCTTC.

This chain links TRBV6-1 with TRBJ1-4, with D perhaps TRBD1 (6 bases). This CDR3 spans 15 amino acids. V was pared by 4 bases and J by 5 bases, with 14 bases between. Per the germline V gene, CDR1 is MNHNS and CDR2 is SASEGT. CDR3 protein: CASSGRGAENEKLFF. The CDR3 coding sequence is TGTGCCAGCAGTGGGAGGGGGGCCGAGAATGAAAAACTGTTTTTT.

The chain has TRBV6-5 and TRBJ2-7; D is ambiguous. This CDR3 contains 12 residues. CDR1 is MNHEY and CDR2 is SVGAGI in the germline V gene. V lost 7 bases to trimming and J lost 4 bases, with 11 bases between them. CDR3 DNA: TGTGCCAGCATGGACGTCGGGTACGAGCAGTACTTC. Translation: CASMDVGYEQYF.

The chain's CDR3 is CASSLGTDYYGYTF. The CDR3 bases are TGTGCCAGCAGCTTGGGGACAGACTACTATGGCTACACCTTC. V is TRBV5-6 and J is TRBJ1-2; D is perhaps TRBD1 (6 bases). This CDR3 has 14 residues. The ends were cut back, 0 bases at V and 3 bases at J, with 9 bases in the middle. From germline, CDR1 is SGHDT and CDR2 YYEEEE.

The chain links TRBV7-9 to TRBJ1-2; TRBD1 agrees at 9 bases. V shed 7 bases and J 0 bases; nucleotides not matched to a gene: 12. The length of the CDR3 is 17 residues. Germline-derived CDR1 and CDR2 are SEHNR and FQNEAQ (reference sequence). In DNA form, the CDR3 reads TGTGCCAGCATAAGCCTTGGGACAGGGTTGGCTAACTATGGCTACACCTTC. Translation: CASISLGTGLANYGYTF. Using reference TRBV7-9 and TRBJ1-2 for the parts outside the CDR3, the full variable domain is DTGVSQNPRHKITKRGQNVTFRCDPISEHNRLYWYRQTLGQGPEFLTYFQNEAQLEKSRLLSDRFSAERPKGSFSTLEIQRTEQGDSAMYLCASISLGTGLANYGYTFGSGTRLTVV.

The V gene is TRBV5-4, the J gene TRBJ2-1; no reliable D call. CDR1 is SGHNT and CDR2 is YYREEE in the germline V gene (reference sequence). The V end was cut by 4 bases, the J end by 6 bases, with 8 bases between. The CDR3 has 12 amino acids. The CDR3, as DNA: TGTGCCAGCAGCAGCACAAGCAATGAGCAGTTCTTC. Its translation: CASSSTSNEQFF.

The CDR3, as DNA: TGTGCCAGCAGTTTGGCTCCCCAGGGATCTAGCAATCAGCCCCAGCATTTT. Translation gives CASSLAPQGSSNQPQHF. The rearrangement joins TRBV28 to TRBJ1-5; the D gene is possibly TRBD1 (5 bases). Trimming removed 3 bases at V and 0 bases at J, with 15 bases between. There are 17 residues in the CDR3. Germline V lookup: CDR1 MDHEN, CDR2 SYDVKM.

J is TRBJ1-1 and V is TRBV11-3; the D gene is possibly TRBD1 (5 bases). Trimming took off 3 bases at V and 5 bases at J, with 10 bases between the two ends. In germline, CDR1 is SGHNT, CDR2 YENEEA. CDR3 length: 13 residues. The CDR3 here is CASSLGGETEAFF. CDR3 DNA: TGTGCCAGCAGCTTGGGAGGGGAGACTGAAGCTTTCTTT.

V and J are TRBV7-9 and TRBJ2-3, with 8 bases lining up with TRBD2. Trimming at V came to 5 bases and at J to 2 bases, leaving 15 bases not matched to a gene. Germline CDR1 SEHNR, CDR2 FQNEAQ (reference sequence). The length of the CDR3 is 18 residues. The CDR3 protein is CASSPLFEIAGTTDTQYF. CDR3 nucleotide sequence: TGTGCCAGCAGCCCCCTCTTCGAGATAGCGGGGACCACAGATACGCAGTATTTT.

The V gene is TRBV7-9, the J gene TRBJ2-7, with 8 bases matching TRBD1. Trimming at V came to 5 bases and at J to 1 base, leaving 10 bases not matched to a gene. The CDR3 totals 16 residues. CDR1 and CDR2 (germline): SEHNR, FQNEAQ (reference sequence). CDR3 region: CASSALPGTGSYEQYF. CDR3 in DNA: TGTGCCAGCAGCGCGCTTCCCGGGACAGGTTCCTACGAGCAGTACTTC.

CDR3 DNA: TGTGCCAGCAGCTTAGGGTTGGGGGAGACCCAGTACTTC. Amino acid sequence: CASSLGLGETQYF. The V and J genes are TRBV7-7 and TRBJ2-5; D remains ambiguous. Germline V lookup: CDR1 SSHAT, CDR2 FNYEAQ (reference sequence). The CDR3 is 13 residues long. Trimming took 1 base from V and 5 from J, leaving 8 bases between them.

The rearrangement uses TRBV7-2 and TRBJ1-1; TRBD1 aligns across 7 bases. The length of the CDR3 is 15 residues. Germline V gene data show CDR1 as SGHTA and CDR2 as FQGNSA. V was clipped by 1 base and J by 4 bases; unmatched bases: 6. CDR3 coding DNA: TGTGCCAGCAGCTTAGGTCAGGGGGTGGGCACTGAAGCTTTCTTT. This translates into CASSLGQGVGTEAFF. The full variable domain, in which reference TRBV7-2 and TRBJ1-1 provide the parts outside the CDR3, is GAGVSQSPSNKVTEKGKDVELRCDPISGHTALYWYRQSLGQGLEFLIYFQGNSAPDKSGLPSDRFSAERTGGSVSTLTIQRTQQEDSAVYLCASSLGQGVGTEAFFGQGTRLTVV.

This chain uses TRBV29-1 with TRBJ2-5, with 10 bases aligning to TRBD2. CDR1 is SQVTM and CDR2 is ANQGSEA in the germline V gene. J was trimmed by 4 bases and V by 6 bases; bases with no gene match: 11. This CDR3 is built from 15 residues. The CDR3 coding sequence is TGCAGCGTAGACCCGGGACTAGCGTTGGGAGAGACCCAGTACTTC. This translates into CSVDPGLALGETQYF.

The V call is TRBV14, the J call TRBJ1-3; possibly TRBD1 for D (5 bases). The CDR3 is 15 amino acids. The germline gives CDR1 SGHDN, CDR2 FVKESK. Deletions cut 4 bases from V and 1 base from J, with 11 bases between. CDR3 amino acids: CASSLHRGSGNTIYF. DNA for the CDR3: TGTGCCAGCAGCCTCCACCGGGGGTCTGGAAACACCATATATTTT.